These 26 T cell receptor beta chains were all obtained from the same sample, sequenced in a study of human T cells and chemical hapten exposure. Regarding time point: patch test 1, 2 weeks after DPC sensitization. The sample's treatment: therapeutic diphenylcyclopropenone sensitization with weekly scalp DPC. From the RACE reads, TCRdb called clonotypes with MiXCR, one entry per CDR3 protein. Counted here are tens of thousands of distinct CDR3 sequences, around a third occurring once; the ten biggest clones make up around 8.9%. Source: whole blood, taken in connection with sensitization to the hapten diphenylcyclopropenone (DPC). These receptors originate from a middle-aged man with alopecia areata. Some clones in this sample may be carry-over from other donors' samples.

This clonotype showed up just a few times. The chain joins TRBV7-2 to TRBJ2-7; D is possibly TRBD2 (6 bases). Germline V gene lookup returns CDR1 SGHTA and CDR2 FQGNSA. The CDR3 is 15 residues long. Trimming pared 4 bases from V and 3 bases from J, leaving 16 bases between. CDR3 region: CASSSAGTGLYEQYF. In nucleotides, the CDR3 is TGTGCCAGCAGCTCCGCCGGGACTGGGCTCTACGAGCAGTACTTC.

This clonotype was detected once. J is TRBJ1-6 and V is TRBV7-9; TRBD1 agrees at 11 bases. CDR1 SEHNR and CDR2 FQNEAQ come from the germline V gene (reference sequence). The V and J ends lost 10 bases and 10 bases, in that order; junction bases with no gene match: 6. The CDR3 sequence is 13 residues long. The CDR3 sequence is CAIGGTGGSPLHF. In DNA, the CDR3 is TGTGCCATCGGAGGGACAGGGGGATCACCCCTCCACTTT.

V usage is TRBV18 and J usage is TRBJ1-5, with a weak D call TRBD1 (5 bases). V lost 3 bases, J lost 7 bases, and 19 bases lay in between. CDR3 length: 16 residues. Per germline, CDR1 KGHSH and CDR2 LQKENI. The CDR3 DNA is TGTGCCAGCTCACCGGGGGACGACCATTGGTACCAGCCCCAGCATTTT. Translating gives CASSPGDDHWYQPQHF. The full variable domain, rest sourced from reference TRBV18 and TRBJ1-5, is NAGVMQNPRHLVRRRGQEARLRCSPMKGHSHVYWYRQLPEEGLKFMVYLQKENIIDESGMPKERFSAEFPKEGPSILRIQQVVRGDSAAYFCASSPGDDHWYQPQHFGDGTRLSIL.

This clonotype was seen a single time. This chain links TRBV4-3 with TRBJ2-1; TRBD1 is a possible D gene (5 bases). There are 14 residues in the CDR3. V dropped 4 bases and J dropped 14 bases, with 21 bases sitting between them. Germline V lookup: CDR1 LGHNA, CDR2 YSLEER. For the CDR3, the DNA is TGCGCCAGCAGCCCAGCTACCGGACACGATTTAGAGTTCTTC. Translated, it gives CASSPATGHDLEFF.

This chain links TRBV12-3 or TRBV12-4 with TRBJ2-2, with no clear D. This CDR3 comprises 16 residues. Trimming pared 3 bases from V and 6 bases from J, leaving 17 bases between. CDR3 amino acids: CASSFPAGVVPGELFF. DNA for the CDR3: TGTGCCAGCAGTTTTCCAGCAGGAGTCGTGCCCGGGGAGCTGTTTTTT.

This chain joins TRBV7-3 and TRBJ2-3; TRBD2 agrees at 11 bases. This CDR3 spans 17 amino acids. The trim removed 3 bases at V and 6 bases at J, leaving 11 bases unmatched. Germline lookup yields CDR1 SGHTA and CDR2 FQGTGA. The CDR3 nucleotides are TGTGCCAGCAGCTTCCTTTCTAGCGGGGGGCGCGGTGATACGCAGTATTTT. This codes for CASSFLSSGGRGDTQYF.

CDR3 sequence: CASSLSGLDNNEQFF. CDR3 in DNA: TGTGCCAGCAGCTTATCGGGACTAGACAACAATGAGCAGTTCTTC. This chain uses TRBV7-3 with TRBJ2-1, with TRBD2 matching over 8 bases. CDR1 and CDR2 (germline): SGHTA, FQGTGA. The CDR3 spans 15 residues. V was clipped by 2 bases and J by 5 bases; unmatched bases: 5.

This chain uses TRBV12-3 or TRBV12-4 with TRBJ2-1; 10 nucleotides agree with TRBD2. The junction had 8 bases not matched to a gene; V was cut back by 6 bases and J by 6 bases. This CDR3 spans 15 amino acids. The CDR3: CASSPSGSRVNEQFF. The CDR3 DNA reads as TGTGCCAGCAGCCCTAGCGGGAGCCGGGTCAATGAGCAGTTCTTC.

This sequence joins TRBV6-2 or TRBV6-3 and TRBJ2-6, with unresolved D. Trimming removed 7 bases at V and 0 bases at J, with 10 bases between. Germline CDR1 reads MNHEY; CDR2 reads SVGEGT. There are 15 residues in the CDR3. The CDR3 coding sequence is TGTGCCAGCATTAAGGCCAGCTCTGGGGCCAACGTCCTGACTTTC. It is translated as CASIKASSGANVLTF.

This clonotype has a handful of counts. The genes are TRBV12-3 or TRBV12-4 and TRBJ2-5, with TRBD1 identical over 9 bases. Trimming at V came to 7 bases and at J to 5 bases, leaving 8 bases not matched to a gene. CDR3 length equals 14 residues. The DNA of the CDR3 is TGTGCCAGCACCATCGGGGGGACAGGGGAGACCCAGTACTTC. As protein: CASTIGGTGETQYF.

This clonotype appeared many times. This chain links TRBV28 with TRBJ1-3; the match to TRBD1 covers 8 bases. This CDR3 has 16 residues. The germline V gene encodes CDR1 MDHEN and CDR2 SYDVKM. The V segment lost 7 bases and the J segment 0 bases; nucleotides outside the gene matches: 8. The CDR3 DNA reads TGTGCCAGCAACGGAGGGACAGGCTTCTCTGGAAACACCATATATTTT. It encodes CASNGGTGFSGNTIYF. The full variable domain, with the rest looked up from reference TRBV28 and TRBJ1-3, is DVKVTQSSRYLVKRTGEKVFLECVQDMDHENMFWYRQDPGLGLRLIYFSYDVKMKEKGDIPEGYSVSREKKERFSLILESASTNQTSMYLCASNGGTGFSGNTIYFGEGSWLTVV.

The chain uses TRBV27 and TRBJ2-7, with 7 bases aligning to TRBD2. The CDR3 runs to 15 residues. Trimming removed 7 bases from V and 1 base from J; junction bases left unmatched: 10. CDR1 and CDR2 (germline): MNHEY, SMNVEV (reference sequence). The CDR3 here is CASTPIAGRSYEQYF. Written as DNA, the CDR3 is TGTGCCAGCACCCCCATAGCGGGCCGTTCCTACGAGCAGTACTTC.

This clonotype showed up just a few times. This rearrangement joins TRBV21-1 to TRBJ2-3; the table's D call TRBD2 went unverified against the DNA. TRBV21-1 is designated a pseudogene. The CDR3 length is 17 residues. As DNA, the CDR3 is TGTGCCAGCAGCAACCCTAGCGGGAGGGCGATCCCAGATACGCAGTATTTT. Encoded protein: CASSNPSGRAIPDTQYF.

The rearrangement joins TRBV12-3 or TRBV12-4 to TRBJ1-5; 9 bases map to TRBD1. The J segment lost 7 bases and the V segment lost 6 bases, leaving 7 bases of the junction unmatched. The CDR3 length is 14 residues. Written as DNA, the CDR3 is TGTGCCAGCAGAGGGACAGGGAATGGCCAGCCCCAGCATTTT. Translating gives CASRGTGNGQPQHF.

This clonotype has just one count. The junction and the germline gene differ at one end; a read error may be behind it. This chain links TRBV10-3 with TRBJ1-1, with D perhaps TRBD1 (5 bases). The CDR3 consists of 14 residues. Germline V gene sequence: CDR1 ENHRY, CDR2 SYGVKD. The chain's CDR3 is CAISDFEGNTETFF. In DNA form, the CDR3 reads TGTGCCATCAGTGATTTTGAGGGGAACACTGAAACTTTCTTT.

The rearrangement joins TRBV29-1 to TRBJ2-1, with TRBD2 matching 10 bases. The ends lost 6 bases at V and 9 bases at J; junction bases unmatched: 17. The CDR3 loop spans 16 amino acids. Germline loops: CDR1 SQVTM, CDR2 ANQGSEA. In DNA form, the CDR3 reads TGCAGCGTCGATGGACTAGCGGCCCTCACCGGTATTGAGCAGTTCTTC. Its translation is CSVDGLAALTGIEQFF.

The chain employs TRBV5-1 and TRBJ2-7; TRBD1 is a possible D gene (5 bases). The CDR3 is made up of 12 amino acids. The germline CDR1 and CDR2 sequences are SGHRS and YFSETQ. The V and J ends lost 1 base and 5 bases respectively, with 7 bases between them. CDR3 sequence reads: CASSLFRDEQYF. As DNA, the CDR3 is TGCGCCAGCAGCTTGTTCAGGGACGAGCAGTACTTC.

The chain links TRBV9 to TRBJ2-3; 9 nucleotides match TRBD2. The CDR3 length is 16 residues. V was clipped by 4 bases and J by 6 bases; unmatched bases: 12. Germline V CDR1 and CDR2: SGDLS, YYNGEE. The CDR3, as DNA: TGTGCCAGCAGCCCCCGTCGGCGGGAGGGGGGGGATACGCAGTATTTT. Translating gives CASSPRRREGGDTQYF.

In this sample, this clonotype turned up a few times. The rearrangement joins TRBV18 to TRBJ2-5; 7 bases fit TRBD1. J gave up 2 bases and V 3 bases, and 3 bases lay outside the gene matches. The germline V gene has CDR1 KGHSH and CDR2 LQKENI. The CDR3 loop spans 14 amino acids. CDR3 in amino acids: CASSPPGQQETQYF. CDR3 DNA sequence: TGTGCCAGCTCACCCCCGGGACAGCAAGAGACCCAGTACTTC. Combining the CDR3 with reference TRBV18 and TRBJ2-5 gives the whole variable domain NAGVMQNPRHLVRRRGQEARLRCSPMKGHSHVYWYRQLPEEGLKFMVYLQKENIIDESGMPKERFSAEFPKEGPSILRIQQVVRGDSAAYFCASSPPGQQETQYFGPGTRLLVL.

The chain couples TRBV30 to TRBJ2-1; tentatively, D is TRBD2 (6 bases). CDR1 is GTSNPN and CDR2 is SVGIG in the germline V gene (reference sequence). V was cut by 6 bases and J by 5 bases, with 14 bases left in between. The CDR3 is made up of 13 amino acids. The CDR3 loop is CACNNAGHNEQFF. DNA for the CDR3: TGTGCCTGTAACAACGCGGGGCACAATGAGCAGTTCTTC. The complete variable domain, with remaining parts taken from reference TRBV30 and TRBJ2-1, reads SQTIHQWPATLVQPVGSPLSLECTVEGTSNPNLYWYRQAAGRGLQLLFYSVGIGQISSEVPQNLSASRPQDRQFILSSKKLLLSDSGFYLCACNNAGHNEQFFGPGTRLTVL.

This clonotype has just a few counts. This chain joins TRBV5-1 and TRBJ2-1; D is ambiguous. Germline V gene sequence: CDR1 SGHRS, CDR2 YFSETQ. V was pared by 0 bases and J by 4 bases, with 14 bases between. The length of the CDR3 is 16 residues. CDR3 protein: CASSLGVPFQYNEQFF. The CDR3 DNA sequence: TGCGCCAGCAGCTTGGGGGTCCCCTTTCAATACAATGAGCAGTTCTTC.

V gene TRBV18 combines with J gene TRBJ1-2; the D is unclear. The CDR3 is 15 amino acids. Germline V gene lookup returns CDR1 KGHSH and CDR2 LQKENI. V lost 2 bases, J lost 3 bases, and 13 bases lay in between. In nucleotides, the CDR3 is TGTGCCAGCTCACCAATCCCGGGCGACGACTATGGCTACACCTTC. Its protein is CASSPIPGDDYGYTF.

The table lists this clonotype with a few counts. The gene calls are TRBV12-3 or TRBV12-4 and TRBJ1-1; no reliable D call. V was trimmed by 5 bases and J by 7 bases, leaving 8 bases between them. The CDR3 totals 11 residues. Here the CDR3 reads CASSLRLEAFF. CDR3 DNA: TGTGCCAGCAGTCTTAGGCTTGAAGCTTTCTTT.

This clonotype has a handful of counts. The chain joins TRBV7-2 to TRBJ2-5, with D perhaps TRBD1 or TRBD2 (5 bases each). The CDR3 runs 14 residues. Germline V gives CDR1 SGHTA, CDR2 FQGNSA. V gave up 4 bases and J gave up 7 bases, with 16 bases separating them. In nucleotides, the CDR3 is TGTGCCAGCAGCTCAGACCGGGACCAACGGACCCAGTACTTC. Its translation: CASSSDRDQRTQYF.

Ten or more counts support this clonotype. CDR3 coding DNA: TGTGCCAGCAGTTTAGCTGGCTTAGAGACCCAGTACTTC. Its protein product is CASSLAGLETQYF. This chain connects TRBV12-3 or TRBV12-4 to TRBJ2-5; D gene uncertain. This CDR3 contains 13 residues. The V end was cut by 0 bases, the J end by 4 bases, with 6 bases between.

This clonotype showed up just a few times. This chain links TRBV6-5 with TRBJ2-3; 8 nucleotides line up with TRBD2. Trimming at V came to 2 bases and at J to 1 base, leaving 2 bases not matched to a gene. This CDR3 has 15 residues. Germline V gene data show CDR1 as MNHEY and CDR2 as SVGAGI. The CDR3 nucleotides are TGTGCCAGCAGTTACAGAGCGGGGGGCACAGATACGCAGTATTTT. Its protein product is CASSYRAGGTDTQYF.